This is a list of T cell receptor beta chains from one sample in a study of T cell responses to AZD1222 COVID-19 vaccine. Libraries were prepared by immunoSEQ multiplex PCR; TCRdb keeps only in-frame clonotypes and omits some of them. Here the sample spans 130,000 to 150,000 clones, roughly nine tenths being singletons. Source: peripheral blood, taken 28 days after the second AZD1222 dose. These receptors were collected from an adult who received the AZD1222 COVID-19 vaccine. Both conserved end residues are part of each CDR3. D genes are given only for firm matches. Clone sizes are given selectively: once, few, many, or a class where the clone is expanded.

J gene,D gene,clone size,V gene,CDR3 DNA,CDR3 protein
TRBJ1-2,TRBD1,NA,TRBV7-9,TGTGCCAGCACCCCCGACAGGGAACGTGGCTACACCTTC,CASTPDRERGYTF
TRBJ2-1,TRBD2,NA,TRBV10-3,TGTGCCACTTACTGGACTAGCGGGAGGGACAATGAGCAGTTCTTC,CATYWTSGRDNEQFF
TRBJ1-5,NA,once,TRBV25-1,TGTGCCAGCAGGCATTCGGGTAGCAATCAGCCCCAGCATTTT,CASRHSGSNQPQHF
TRBJ1-5,NA,NA,TRBV12-5,TGTGCTAGTGGTTGGGGGGGCAGGCAGCCCCAGCATTTT,CASGWGGRQPQHF
TRBJ2-7,NA,NA,TRBV7-9,TGTGCCAGCACCCCCCCCGGGGCAAGCTCCTACGAGCAGTACTTC,CASTPPGASSYEQYF
TRBJ2-1,TRBD1,NA,TRBV7-9,TGTGCCAGCAGCCAACGAGGACAGGGGGCCTTCGGTGAGCAGTTCTTC,CASSQRGQGAFGEQFF
TRBJ1-5,TRBD1,NA,TRBV2,TGTGCCAGCAGTTTGACAGGGGGTAATCAGCCCCAGCATTTT,CASSLTGGNQPQHF
TRBJ2-1,NA,NA,TRBV9,TGTGCCAGCAGCGCCAGATCCTACAATGAGCAGTTCTTC,CASSARSYNEQFF
TRBJ2-3,NA,NA,TRBV7-2,TGTGCCAGCCGGAGGGACCCCCCGGATACGCAGTATTTT,CASRRDPPDTQYF
TRBJ1-5,TRBD1,NA,TRBV10-1,TGCGCCAGCAGGAGACAGGGGCCCTCACATAGCAATCAGCCCCAGCATTTT,CASRRQGPSHSNQPQHF
TRBJ1-2,TRBD1,NA,TRBV7-9,TGTGCCAGCAGCGAATACAGGGGTGCCTATGGCTACACCTTC,CASSEYRGAYGYTF
TRBJ2-7,TRBD2,NA,TRBV4-1,TGCGCCAGCAGCCAAGATCCCCGACTAGCGGGACTACCTAGCTCCTACGAGCAGTACTTC,CASSQDPRLAGLPSSYEQYF
TRBJ2-7,NA,NA,TRBV2,TGTGCCAGCAGTCTTCAGGGGCCATCCTACGAGCAGTACTTC,CASSLQGPSYEQYF
TRBJ2-2,NA,NA,TRBV7-6,TGTGCCAGCAGCTTAGTGACGGGGAACACCGGGGAGCTGTTTTTT,CASSLVTGNTGELFF
TRBJ2-1,TRBD2,few,TRBV6-2/TRBV6-3,TGTGCCAGCAGTTATGCTAGCGGGGGGGAAGGTCATGAGCAGTTCTTC,CASSYASGGEGHEQFF
TRBJ1-3,NA,NA,TRBV3-1/TRBV3-2,TGTGCCAGCAGCCAAGTATGGGGGCCTCGAAACACCATATATTTT,CASSQVWGPRNTIYF
TRBJ1-2,NA,NA,TRBV7-9,TGTGCCAGCAGCTCAGGACCGAGCTATGGCTACACCTTC,CASSSGPSYGYTF
TRBJ2-3,NA,NA,TRBV9,TGTGCCAGCAGCGTAGCGGGAGCACGGACAGATACGCAGTATTTT,CASSVAGARTDTQYF
TRBJ2-7,NA,NA,TRBV30,TGTGCCTGGAAGGCCCCAAATGCCGGCAACTACGAGCAGTACTTC,CAWKAPNAGNYEQYF
TRBJ1-2,NA,NA,TRBV30,TGTGCCTGGAGTGACAGGGAAGGCTACACCTTC,CAWSDREGYTF
TRBJ2-7,TRBD2,NA,TRBV5-1,TGCGCCAGCAGCCCTCGGACTAGCGGGAGTCTAAACGAGCAGTACTTC,CASSPRTSGSLNEQYF
TRBJ1-1,NA,NA,TRBV25-1,TGTGCCAGCAGTCGTCGTGTGAACACTGAAGCTTTCTTT,CASSRRVNTEAFF
TRBJ1-2,NA,NA,TRBV7-9,TGTGCCAGCAGCTTCGACAGGCCGACGCCCGGGGGCTACACCTTC,CASSFDRPTPGGYTF
TRBJ1-1,NA,once,TRBV19,TGTGCCAGTATTCAGGGGTCCATGAACACTGAAGCTTTCTTT,CASIQGSMNTEAFF
TRBJ2-5,NA,once,TRBV2,TGTGCCAGCAGTGATTCTGGGGCAAAGACCCAGTACTTC,CASSDSGAKTQYF
TRBJ1-2,NA,NA,TRBV7-9,TGTGCCAGCAGCTTAGTACAGGGAGGAAGTTTCGGCTACACCTTC,CASSLVQGGSFGYTF
TRBJ2-7,TRBD1,NA,TRBV30,TGTGCCGGGACAGGGCGTACGGGAACCTACGAGCAGTACTTC,CAGTGRTGTYEQYF
TRBJ2-1,NA,NA,TRBV29-1,TGCAGCGCCCTAGCGATGAATGAGCAGTTCTTC,CSALAMNEQFF
TRBJ2-3,NA,NA,TRBV29-1,TGCAGCGTTGAGCTGGACATTAGCACAGATACGCAGTATTTT,CSVELDISTDTQYF
TRBJ1-2,TRBD1,many,TRBV6-2/TRBV6-3,TGTGCCAGCAGTTACTCGACAGGGGGCCTTGGCTACACCTTC,CASSYSTGGLGYTF
TRBJ1-3,NA,NA,TRBV7-9,TGTGCCAGCAGCTTAGACAACGGACAGACTGGAAACACCATATATTTT,CASSLDNGQTGNTIYF
TRBJ1-1,NA,NA,TRBV3-1/TRBV3-2,TGTGCCAGCAGCCAAGGACAGAACACTGAAGCTTTCTTT,CASSQGQNTEAFF
TRBJ2-2,TRBD2,NA,TRBV9,TGTGCCAGCAGCTTATCCGGGACTACGAACACCGGGGAGCTGTTTTTT,CASSLSGTTNTGELFF
TRBJ1-2,TRBD1,NA,TRBV6-5,TGTGCCAGCAGAGACGCGGGACAGGGGAGCGGCTACACCTTC,CASRDAGQGSGYTF
TRBJ2-5,NA,NA,TRBV27,TGTGCCAGCAGTTTTGCGGCCCTCCAAGAGACCCAGTACTTC,CASSFAALQETQYF
TRBJ1-2,TRBD1,NA,TRBV30,TGTGCCTGGAGGGACAGGGGGTATAAAGACTACACCTTC,CAWRDRGYKDYTF
TRBJ2-7,TRBD2,NA,TRBV12-3/TRBV12-4,TGTGCCAGCATTGCTAGCGGCTCCTACGAGCAGTACTTC,CASIASGSYEQYF
TRBJ1-4,NA,NA,TRBV7-2,TGTGCCAGCAGCCCCGAAGTGAGGAATCGGGAAAAACTGTTTTTT,CASSPEVRNREKLFF
TRBJ1-6,NA,NA,TRBV19,TGTGCCAGTAGTATAGATGGCTCTATAGTTTCACCCCTCCACTTT,CASSIDGSIVSPLHF
TRBJ2-5,NA,NA,TRBV7-7,TGTGCCAGCAGCTTAGCGCTGCAAAGCCAAGAGACCCAGTACTTC,CASSLALQSQETQYF
TRBJ1-4,NA,NA,TRBV5-1,TGCGCCAGCAGCTTAGGTGAAAAACTGTTTTTT,CASSLGEKLFF
TRBJ2-2,NA,NA,TRBV6-5,TGTGCCAGCAGGGGACCAGGGGAGGACACCGGGGAGCTGTTTTTT,CASRGPGEDTGELFF
TRBJ1-2,NA,once,TRBV4-3,TGCGCCAGCAGCCAAGATCTATTAGGGGGCTACACCTTC,CASSQDLLGGYTF
TRBJ2-1,NA,NA,TRBV6-6,TGTGCCAGCAACTACGGAATAGCGCGGGGTAATGAGCAGTTCTTC,CASNYGIARGNEQFF
TRBJ2-7,NA,NA,TRBV7-8,TGTGCCAGCAGCGCGATCGACGGGGGCTACGAGCAGTACTTC,CASSAIDGGYEQYF
TRBJ1-5,TRBD1,NA,TRBV5-4,TGTGCCAGCAGCGCTGACAGGGGACCCCTTTCCAATCAGCCCCAGCATTTT,CASSADRGPLSNQPQHF
TRBJ1-1,NA,NA,TRBV3-1/TRBV3-2,TGTGCCAGCAGCCAAGATGACCGAAACACTGAAGCTTTCTTT,CASSQDDRNTEAFF
TRBJ1-3,NA,NA,TRBV9,TGTGCCAGCAGCGGCAGGCGAAACACCATATATTTT,CASSGRRNTIYF
TRBJ1-5,TRBD1,NA,TRBV18,TGTGCCAGCTCACCTGGGACAGGGGATAGCAATCAGCCCCAGCATTTT,CASSPGTGDSNQPQHF
TRBJ1-4,TRBD1,few,TRBV7-2,TGTGCCAGCAACCCTACAGGGGCTTCTAATGAAAAACTGTTTTTT,CASNPTGASNEKLFF
TRBJ2-3,NA,NA,TRBV5-1,TGCGCCAGCCGGCCCTATGGAACTTGGAGCAGACAGGCCACAGATACGCAGTATTTT,CASRPYGTWSRQATDTQYF
TRBJ2-5,NA,NA,TRBV10-2,TGCGCCAGCAGTGGTTCTTGGGAGACCCAGTACTTC,CASSGSWETQYF
TRBJ2-2,TRBD1,NA,TRBV7-9,TGTGCCAGCAGCTTGACAGGGAAGGCCGGGGAGCTGTTTTTT,CASSLTGKAGELFF
TRBJ1-5,NA,few,TRBV19,TGTGCCAGTACACGGGAGGGGTTAAGCAATCAGCCCCAGCATTTT,CASTREGLSNQPQHF
TRBJ1-1,NA,NA,TRBV15,TGTGCCACCAGCAGAGACAGGGGTTTGAACACTGAAGCTTTCTTT,CATSRDRGLNTEAFF